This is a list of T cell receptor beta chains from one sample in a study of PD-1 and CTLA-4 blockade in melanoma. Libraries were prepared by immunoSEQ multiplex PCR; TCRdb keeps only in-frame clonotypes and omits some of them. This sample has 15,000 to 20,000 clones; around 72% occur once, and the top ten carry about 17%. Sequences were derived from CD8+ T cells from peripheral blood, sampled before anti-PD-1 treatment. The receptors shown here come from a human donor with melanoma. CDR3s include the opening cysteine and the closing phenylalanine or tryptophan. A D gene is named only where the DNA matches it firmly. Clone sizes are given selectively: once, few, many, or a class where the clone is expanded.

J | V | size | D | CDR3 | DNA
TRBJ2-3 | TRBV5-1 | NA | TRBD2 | CASSFGLAGDTQYF | TGCGCCAGCAGCTTTGGACTAGCGGGGGATACGCAGTATTTT
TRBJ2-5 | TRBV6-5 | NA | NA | CASSYSKGAWEYF | TGTGCCAGCAGTTACTCGAAAGGGGCTTGGGAGTACTTC
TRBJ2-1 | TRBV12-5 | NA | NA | CASGLGPSENEQFF | TGTGCTAGTGGTTTGGGGCCCTCCGAAAATGAGCAGTTCTTC
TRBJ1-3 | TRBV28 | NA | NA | CASSLGYSTVSGNTIYF | TGTGCCAGCAGTTTAGGGTACTCAACAGTCTCTGGAAACACCATATATTTT
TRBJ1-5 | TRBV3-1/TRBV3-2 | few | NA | CASSHGPGGNQPQHF | TGTGCCAGCAGCCACGGACCAGGGGGCAATCAGCCCCAGCATTTT
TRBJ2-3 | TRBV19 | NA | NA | CASSIGDALVTDTQYF | TGTGCCAGTAGTATCGGGGACGCCTTAGTCACAGATACGCAGTATTTT
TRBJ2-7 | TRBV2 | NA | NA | CASSDLGEAYEQYF | TGTGCCAGCAGTGATCTGGGGGAAGCCTACGAGCAGTACTTC
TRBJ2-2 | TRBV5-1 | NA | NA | CASSLGASLNTGELFF | TGCGCCAGCAGCTTGGGGGCTTCCTTAAACACCGGGGAGCTGTTTTTT
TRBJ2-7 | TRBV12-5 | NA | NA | CASGLVKKDEQYF | TGTGCTAGTGGTTTGGTAAAAAAGGACGAGCAGTACTTC
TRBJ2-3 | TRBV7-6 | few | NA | CASSLAGELTDTQYF | TGTGCCAGCAGCTTAGCGGGGGAACTCACAGATACGCAGTATTTT
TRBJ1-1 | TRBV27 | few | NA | CASTLREGGDTEAFF | TGTGCCAGCACCCTAAGGGAGGGCGGGGACACTGAAGCTTTCTTT
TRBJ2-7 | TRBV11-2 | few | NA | CASSPVGYEQYF | TGTGCCAGCAGCCCTGTAGGCTACGAGCAGTACTTC
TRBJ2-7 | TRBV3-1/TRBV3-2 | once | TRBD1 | CASSQGPGDRGGEQYF | TGTGCCAGCAGCCAAGGTCCAGGGGACAGGGGAGGCGAGCAGTACTTC
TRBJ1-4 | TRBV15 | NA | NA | CATSRGVAEEKLFF | TGTGCCACCAGCAGAGGGGTGGCAGAGGAGAAACTGTTTTTT
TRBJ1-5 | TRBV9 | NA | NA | CASSVGVLNQPQHF | TGTGCCAGCAGCGTAGGCGTCCTTAATCAGCCCCAGCATTTT
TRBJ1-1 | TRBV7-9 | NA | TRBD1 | CASSAKGAAFF | TGTGCCAGCAGCGCCAAGGGGGCGGCTTTCTTT
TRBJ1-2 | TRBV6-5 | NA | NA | CASSYSRGNNYGYTF | TGTGCCAGCAGTTACTCGAGAGGGAACAACTATGGCTACACCTTC
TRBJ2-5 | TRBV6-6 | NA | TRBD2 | CASSYFLAGGGETQYF | TGTGCCAGCAGTTATTTTCTAGCGGGAGGAGGAGAGACCCAGTACTTC
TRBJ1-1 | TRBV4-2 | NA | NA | CASSQNRDGNTEAFF | TGTGCCAGCAGCCAAAACAGGGATGGAAACACTGAAGCTTTCTTT
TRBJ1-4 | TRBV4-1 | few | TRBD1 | CASSQDQGADEKLFF | TGCGCCAGCAGCCAAGACCAGGGGGCGGATGAAAAACTGTTTTTT
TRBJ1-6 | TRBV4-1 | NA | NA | CASSQALANYNSPLHF | TGCGCCAGCAGCCAGGCTTTGGCAAACTATAATTCACCCCTCCACTTT
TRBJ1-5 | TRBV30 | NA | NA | CAWSVGDPFGNQPQHF | TGTGCCTGGAGTGTTGGAGACCCCTTTGGCAATCAGCCCCAGCATTTT
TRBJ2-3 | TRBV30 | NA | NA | CAWMTDTQYF | TGTGCCTGGATGACAGATACGCAGTATTTT
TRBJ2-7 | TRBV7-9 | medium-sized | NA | CASSLAGAFSAYEQYF | TGTGCCAGCAGCTTAGCAGGGGCCTTTTCCGCCTACGAGCAGTACTTC
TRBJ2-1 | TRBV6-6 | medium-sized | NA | CASSLSPLSSYNEQFF | TGTGCCAGCAGTCTCTCCCCTTTAAGCTCCTACAATGAGCAGTTCTTC
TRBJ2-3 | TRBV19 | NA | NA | CASSTTNTDTQYF | TGTGCCAGTAGTACCACAAACACAGATACGCAGTATTTT
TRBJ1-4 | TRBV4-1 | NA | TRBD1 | CASSPWGTGARAGEKLFF | TGCGCCAGCAGCCCCTGGGGGACAGGGGCAAGGGCGGGTGAAAAACTGTTTTTT
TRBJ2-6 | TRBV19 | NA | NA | CASSTDPTGAGANVLTF | TGTGCCAGTAGTACCGACCCGACAGGAGCTGGGGCCAACGTCCTGACTTTC
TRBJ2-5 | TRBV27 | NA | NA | CASSLGGHQETQYF | TGTGCCAGCAGTTTAGGGGGACACCAAGAGACCCAGTACTTC
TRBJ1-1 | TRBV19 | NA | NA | CASSIGPDPDTEAFF | TGTGCCAGTAGTATAGGCCCTGACCCGGACACTGAAGCTTTCTTT
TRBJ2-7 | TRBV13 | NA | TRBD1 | CASSLGTGTEQYF | TGTGCCAGCAGCTTAGGGACAGGGACCGAGCAGTACTTC
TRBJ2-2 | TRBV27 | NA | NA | CASSPPRVVYTGELFF | TGTGCCAGCAGCCCCCCCAGGGTAGTTTACACCGGGGAGCTGTTTTTT
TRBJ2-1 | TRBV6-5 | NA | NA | CASLRGPYYNEQFF | TGTGCCAGCTTGAGGGGCCCTTACTACAATGAGCAGTTCTTC
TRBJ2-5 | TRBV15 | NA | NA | CATNEGAGETQYF | TGTGCCACCAACGAAGGGGCAGGGGAGACCCAGTACTTC
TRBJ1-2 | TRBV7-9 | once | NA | CASSLGRDGYTF | TGTGCCAGCAGCTTAGGTCGGGATGGCTACACCTTC
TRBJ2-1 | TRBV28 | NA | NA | CASSLRGRNEQFF | TGTGCCAGCAGTTTACGGGGCAGGAATGAGCAGTTCTTC
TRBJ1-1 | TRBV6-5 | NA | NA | CASSSDVMNTEAFF | TGTGCCAGCAGTTCAGACGTCATGAACACTGAAGCTTTCTTT
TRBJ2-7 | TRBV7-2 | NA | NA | CASSLNQGYEQYF | TGTGCCAGCAGCTTAAATCAGGGTTACGAGCAGTACTTC
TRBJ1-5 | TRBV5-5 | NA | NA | CASSWGEGNQPQHF | TGTGCCAGCAGCTGGGGGGAGGGTAATCAGCCCCAGCATTTT
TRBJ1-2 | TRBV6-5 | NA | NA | CASSYSNTGDYTF | TGTGCCAGCAGTTACTCGAACACGGGGGACTACACCTTC
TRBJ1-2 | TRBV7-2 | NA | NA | CASSPGWGYGYTF | TGTGCCAGCAGCCCAGGATGGGGCTATGGCTACACCTTC
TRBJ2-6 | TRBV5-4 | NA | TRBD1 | CASSLGTQGVANVLTF | TGTGCCAGCAGCTTAGGGACCCAGGGGGTGGCCAACGTCCTGACTTTC